The present T cell receptor beta chain was sequenced within a study of blood T cell repertoires in COVID-19. The method was immunoSEQ multiplex PCR; TCRdb's version includes in-frame clones alone and lacks a portion of them. Of about 280,000 clones in the sample, 83% are singletons; the top ten hold more than 8%. With regard to this clone: This sample includes further DNA sequences coding for the same CDR3.

This CDR3 contains 16 residues. J lost 2 bases, V lost 2 bases, and 3 bases had no gene match. Germline CDR1 reads SGHTA; CDR2 reads FQGTGA. Sequences were obtained from peripheral blood. The receptor was derived from a woman aged 45 to 65 who had recovered from COVID-19. V is TRBV7-3 and J is TRBJ2-2; TRBD1 matches 9 bases. Written as DNA, the CDR3 is TGTGCCAGCAGCTTAGGGGGACAGGGTAACACCGGGGAGCTGTTTTTT. Residues: CASSLGGQGNTGELFF.